This record looks at one TCR beta chain sequence and its context. This sample was included in a study of blood T cell repertoires in COVID-19. For the study at large: Spain, Italy and the United States supplied samples that represented acute and convalescent COVID-19. T cells, B-cell-depleted T cells, or PBMCs provided the cDNA or gDNA that served as material.

Per the study methods: Researchers report that nucleated cell counts were estimated from reference gene primer amplification. Generated by immunoSEQ multiplex PCR, the TCRdb table keeps only in-frame clones and is missing some. V and J calls and clone size are those listed in that table; D and trimming were worked out from the DNA. The sample gives about 160,000 clones, around four fifths of which show up once; approximately 2.8% is in the top ten. Sequencing used peripheral blood. The receptor was derived from a man in his sixties or seventies with acute or convalescent COVID-19.

CDR3 sequence (DNA): TGTGCCAGCACCTCTTCGCCGGGGACAGCCAATTCACCCCTCCACTTT. Amino acids: CASTSSPGTANSPLHF. This chain uses TRBV7-2 with TRBJ1-6; 7 positions match TRBD1. J lost 7 bases, V lost 7 bases, and 13 bases had no gene match. The V gene's germline CDR1 is SGHTA and CDR2 FQGNSA. CDR3 size: 16 residues.